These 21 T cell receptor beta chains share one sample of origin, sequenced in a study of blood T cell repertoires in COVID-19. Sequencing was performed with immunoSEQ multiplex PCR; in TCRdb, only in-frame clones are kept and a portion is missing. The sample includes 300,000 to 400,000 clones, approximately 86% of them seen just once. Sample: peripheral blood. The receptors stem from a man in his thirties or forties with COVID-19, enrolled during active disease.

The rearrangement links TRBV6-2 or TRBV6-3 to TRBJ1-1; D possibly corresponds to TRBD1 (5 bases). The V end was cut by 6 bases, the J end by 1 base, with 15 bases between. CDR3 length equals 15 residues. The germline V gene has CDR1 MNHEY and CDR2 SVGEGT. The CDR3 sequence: CASRYRGVRNTEAFF. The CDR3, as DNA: TGTGCCAGCAGGTACCGGGGGGTAAGGAACACTGAAGCTTTCTTT.

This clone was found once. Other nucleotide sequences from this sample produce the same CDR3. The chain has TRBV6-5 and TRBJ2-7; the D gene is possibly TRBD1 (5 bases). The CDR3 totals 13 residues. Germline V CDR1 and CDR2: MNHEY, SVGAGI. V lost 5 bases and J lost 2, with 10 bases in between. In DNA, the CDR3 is TGTGCCAGCAGTCGCACAGGAGCCTACGAGCAGTACTTC. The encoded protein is CASSRTGAYEQYF.

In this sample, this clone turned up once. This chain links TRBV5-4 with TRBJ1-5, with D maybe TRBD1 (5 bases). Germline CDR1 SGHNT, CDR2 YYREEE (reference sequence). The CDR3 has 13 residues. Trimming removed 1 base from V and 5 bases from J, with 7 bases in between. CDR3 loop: CASSLWGDQPQHF. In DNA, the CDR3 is TGTGCCAGCAGCTTGTGGGGGGATCAGCCCCAGCATTTT. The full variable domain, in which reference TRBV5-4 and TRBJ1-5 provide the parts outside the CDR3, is ETGVTQSPTHLIKTRGQQVTLRCSSQSGHNTVSWYQQALGQGPQFIFQYYREEENGRGNFPPRFSGLQFPNYSSELNVNALELDDSALYLCASSLWGDQPQHFGDGTRLSIL.

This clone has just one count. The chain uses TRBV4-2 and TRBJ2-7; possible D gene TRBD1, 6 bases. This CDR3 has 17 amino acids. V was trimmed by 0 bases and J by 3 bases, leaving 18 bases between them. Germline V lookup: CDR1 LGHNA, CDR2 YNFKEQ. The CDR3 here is CASSQDPDFPDSYEQYF. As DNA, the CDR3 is TGTGCCAGCAGCCAAGATCCCGATTTCCCGGACAGCTACGAGCAGTACTTC.

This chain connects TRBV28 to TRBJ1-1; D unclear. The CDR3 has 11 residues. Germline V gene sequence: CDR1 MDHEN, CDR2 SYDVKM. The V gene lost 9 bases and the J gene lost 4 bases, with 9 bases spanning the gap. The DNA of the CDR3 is TGTGCCAGTGAGTCAGGCACTGAAGCTTTCTTT. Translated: CASESGTEAFF. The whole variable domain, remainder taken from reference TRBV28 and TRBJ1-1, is DVKVTQSSRYLVKRTGEKVFLECVQDMDHENMFWYRQDPGLGLRLIYFSYDVKMKEKGDIPEGYSVSREKKERFSLILESASTNQTSMYLCASESGTEAFFGQGTRLTVV.

The CDR3 loop reads CASSERHTQGSSYNSPLHF. The CDR3 DNA reads TGTGCCAGCAGTGAAAGGCACACACAGGGGAGCTCCTATAATTCACCCCTCCACTTT. The rearrangement joins TRBV6-1 to TRBJ1-6; 7 bases align to TRBD1. The germline gives CDR1 MNHNS, CDR2 SASEGT. This CDR3 region has 19 residues. V lost 2 bases to trimming and J lost 0 bases; unmatched junction nucleotides: 10.

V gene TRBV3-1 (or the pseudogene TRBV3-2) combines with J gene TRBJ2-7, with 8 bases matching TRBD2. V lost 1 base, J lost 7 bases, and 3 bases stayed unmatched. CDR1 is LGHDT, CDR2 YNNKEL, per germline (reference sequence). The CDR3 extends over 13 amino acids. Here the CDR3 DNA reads TGTGCCAGCAGCCAAGGGATAGCGGGAGAGCAGTACTTC. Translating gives CASSQGIAGEQYF.

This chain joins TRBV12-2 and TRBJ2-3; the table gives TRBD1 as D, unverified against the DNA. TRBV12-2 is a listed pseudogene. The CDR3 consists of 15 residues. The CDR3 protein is CASRLAPGVTDTQYF. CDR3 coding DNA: TGTGCAAGTCGCTTAGCGCCAGGGGTGACAGATACGCAGTATTTT.

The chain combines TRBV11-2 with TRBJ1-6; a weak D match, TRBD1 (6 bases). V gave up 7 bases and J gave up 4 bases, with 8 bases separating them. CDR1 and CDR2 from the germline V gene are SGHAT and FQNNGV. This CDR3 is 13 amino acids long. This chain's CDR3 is CASTGQYNSPLHF. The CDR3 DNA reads TGTGCCAGCACCGGACAGTATAATTCACCCCTCCACTTT.

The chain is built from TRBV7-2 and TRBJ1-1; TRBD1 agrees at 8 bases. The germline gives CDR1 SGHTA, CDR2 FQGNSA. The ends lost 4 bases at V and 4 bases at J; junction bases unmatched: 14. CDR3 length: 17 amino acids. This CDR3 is CASSSWVLDRGVTEAFF. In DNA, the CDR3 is TGTGCCAGCAGCTCTTGGGTACTAGACAGGGGAGTCACTGAAGCTTTCTTT.

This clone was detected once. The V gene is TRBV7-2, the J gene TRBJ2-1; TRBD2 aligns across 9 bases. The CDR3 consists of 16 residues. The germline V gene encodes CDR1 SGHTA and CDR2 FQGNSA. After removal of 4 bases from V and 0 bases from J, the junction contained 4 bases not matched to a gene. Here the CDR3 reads CASSSAAGGSYNEQFF. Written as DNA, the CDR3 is TGTGCCAGCAGCTCAGCAGCGGGAGGCTCCTACAATGAGCAGTTCTTC.

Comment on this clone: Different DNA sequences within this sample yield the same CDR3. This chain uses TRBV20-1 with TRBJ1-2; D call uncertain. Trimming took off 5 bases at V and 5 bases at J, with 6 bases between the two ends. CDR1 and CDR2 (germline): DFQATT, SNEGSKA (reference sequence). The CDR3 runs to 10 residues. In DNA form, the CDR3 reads TGCAGTGCTTCGTATTATGGCTACACCTTC. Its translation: CSASYYGYTF.

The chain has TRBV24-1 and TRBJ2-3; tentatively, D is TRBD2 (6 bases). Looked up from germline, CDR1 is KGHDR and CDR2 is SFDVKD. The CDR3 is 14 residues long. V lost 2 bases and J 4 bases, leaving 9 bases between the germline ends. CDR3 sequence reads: CATSDWTKPDTQYF. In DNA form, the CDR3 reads TGTGCCACCAGTGATTGGACTAAACCAGATACGCAGTATTTT.

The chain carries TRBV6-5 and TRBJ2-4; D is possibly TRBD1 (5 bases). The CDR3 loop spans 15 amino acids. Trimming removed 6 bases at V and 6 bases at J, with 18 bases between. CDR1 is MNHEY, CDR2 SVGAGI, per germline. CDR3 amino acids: CASSHLGRVGNIQYF. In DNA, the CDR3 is TGTGCCAGCAGCCACCTTGGCAGGGTGGGAAACATTCAGTACTTC.

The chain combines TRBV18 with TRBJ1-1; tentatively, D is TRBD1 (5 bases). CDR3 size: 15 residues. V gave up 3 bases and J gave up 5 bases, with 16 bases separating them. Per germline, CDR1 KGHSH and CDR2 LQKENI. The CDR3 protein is CASSPSQGGGTEAFF. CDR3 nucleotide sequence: TGTGCCAGCTCACCTAGCCAGGGAGGTGGTACTGAAGCTTTCTTT.

CDR3 nucleotide sequence: TGTGCCAGCAGCTTAGGGACTATCTACGAGCAGTACTTC. Translation gives CASSLGTIYEQYF. J is TRBJ2-7 and V is TRBV11-2; the D gene is possibly TRBD2 (6 bases). CDR3 size: 13 residues. Trimming cost V 1 base and J 3 bases, with 7 bases left between them. Germline lookup yields CDR1 SGHAT and CDR2 FQNNGV.

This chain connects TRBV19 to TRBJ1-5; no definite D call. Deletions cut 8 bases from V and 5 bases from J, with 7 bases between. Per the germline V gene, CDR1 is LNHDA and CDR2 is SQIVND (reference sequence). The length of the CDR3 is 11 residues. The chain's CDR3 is CASGRDQPQHF. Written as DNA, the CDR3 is TGTGCCAGTGGGCGGGATCAGCCCCAGCATTTT.

The CDR3 DNA sequence: TGCGCCAGCAGCTTGGGGACTAGCGGCCTCACAGATACGCAGTATTTT. Translation gives CASSLGTSGLTDTQYF. The genes are TRBV5-1 and TRBJ2-3; 10 bases agree with TRBD2. Germline lookup yields CDR1 SGHRS and CDR2 YFSETQ. Trimming removed 0 bases from V and 2 bases from J; junction bases left unmatched: 3. The CDR3 loop spans 16 amino acids. The full variable domain, rest sourced from reference TRBV5-1 and TRBJ2-3, is KAGVTQTPRYLIKTRGQQVTLSCSPISGHRSVSWYQQTPGQGLQFLFEYFSETQRNKGNFPGRFSGRQFSNSRSEMNVSTLELGDSALYLCASSLGTSGLTDTQYFGPGTRLTVL.

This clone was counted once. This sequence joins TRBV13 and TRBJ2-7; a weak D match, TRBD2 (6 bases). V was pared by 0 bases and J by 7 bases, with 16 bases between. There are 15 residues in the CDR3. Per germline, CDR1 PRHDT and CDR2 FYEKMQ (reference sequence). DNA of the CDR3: TGTGCCAGCAGCTTAGGGGGGGGTACCGACTTTGAGCAGTACTTC. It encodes CASSLGGGTDFEQYF.

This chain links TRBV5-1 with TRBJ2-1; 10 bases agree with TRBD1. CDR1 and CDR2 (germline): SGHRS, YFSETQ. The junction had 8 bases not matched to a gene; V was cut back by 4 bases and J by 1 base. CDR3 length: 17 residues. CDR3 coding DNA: TGCGCCAGCAGCACAGCCTTGGGACAGGGGTCCTACAATGAGCAGTTCTTC. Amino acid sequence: CASSTALGQGSYNEQFF.

The CDR3 region is CASSIDFGTGNANEKLFF. As DNA, the CDR3 is TGTGCCAGTAGTATAGATTTCGGGACAGGGAACGCTAATGAAAAACTGTTTTTT. V and J are TRBV19 and TRBJ1-4; TRBD1 agrees at 9 bases. The CDR3 has 18 residues. Germline V gene lookup returns CDR1 LNHDA and CDR2 SQIVND (reference sequence). With 0 bases clipped from V and 3 bases from J, the junction kept 8 bases outside the gene matches.